The T cell receptor (beta chain) under discussion was sequenced for a study of blood T cell repertoires in COVID-19. Looking at the study overall: Some COVID-19 samples were acute and others convalescent; all came from the United States, Italy and Spain.

Method: immunoSEQ multiplex PCR; TCRdb's copy keeps in-frame clones and lacks some. The top ten clones hold about 1.1% of a sample with approximately 200,000 clones, around 85% of them seen once. There are 15 residues in the CDR3. Germline CDR1 and CDR2: SEHNR and FQNEAQ (reference sequence). The ends were cut back, 3 bases at V and 0 bases at J, with 9 bases in the middle. This receptor was taken from a man aged 25-40 years with acute or convalescent COVID-19. The chain employs TRBV7-9 and TRBJ1-3; no reliable D call. The sequenced material came from peripheral blood. CDR3 sequence: CASSLAGASGNTIYF. The CDR3, as DNA: TGTGCCAGCAGCTTGGCAGGCGCCTCTGGAAACACCATATATTTT.